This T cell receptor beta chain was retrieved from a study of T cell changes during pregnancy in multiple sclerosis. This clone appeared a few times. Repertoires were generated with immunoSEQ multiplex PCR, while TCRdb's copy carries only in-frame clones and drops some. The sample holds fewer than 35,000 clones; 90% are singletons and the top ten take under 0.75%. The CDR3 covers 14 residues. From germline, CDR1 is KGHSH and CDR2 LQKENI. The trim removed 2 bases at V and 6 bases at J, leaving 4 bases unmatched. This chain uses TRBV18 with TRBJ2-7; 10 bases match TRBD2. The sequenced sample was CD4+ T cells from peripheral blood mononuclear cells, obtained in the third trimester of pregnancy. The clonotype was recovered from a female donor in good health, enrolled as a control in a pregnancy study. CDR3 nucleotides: TGTGCCAGCTCACCAACAGCGGGAGGGGGCGAGCAGTACTTC. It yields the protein CASSPTAGGGEQYF. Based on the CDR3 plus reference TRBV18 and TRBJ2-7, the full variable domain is NAGVMQNPRHLVRRRGQEARLRCSPMKGHSHVYWYRQLPEEGLKFMVYLQKENIIDESGMPKERFSAEFPKEGPSILRIQQVVRGDSAAYFCASSPTAGGGEQYFGPGTRLTVT.